The subject of this entry is one T cell receptor (beta chain). What it binds is unknown. From the 120-subject validation cohort, which was separate from the roughly 620-subject first cohort, the donors were drawn. The assay was immunoSEQ multiplex PCR, and TCRdb's table has in-frame clones only and misses some. In the table there are 200,000 to 300,000 clones, roughly 87% of which are singletons. These data originate in a study of cytomegalovirus exposure and HLA in healthy donors. Looking at the study overall: The 130 or so validation repertoires, a later analysis reported, used the same platform as the roughly 660 repertoires from the first cohort.

The CDR3 has 15 amino acids. Trimming left V 5 bases short and J 0 bases short, with 12 bases between. The germline CDR1 and CDR2 sequences are MRHNA and SNTAGT. Study conclusions and caveats: The study flagged approximately 180 TCR beta chains as cytomegalovirus-associated. Most TCR sequences were rare, but some public TCRs occurred in many donors.

The origin of this receptor is a man aged 18 to 30 in good health and CMV-seropositive. Sequenced material: PBMCs. The chain couples TRBV6-4 to TRBJ2-3; TRBD2 might be the D (6 bases). In DNA form, the CDR3 reads TGTGCCAGCAGTTTCCTCGGGAGCAGCACAGATACGCAGTATTTT. It translates to CASSFLGSSTDTQYF.